One and the same sample provided the 8 T cell receptor beta chains below, sequenced in a study of blood T cell repertoires in COVID-19. Produced via immunoSEQ multiplex PCR; TCRdb's table is partial and in-frame only. The sample holds fewer than 200,000 clones, around 89% seen once. The sequenced material came from peripheral blood. The receptors come from a man aged 55 to 70 with acute or convalescent COVID-19.

The rearrangement links TRBV6-1 to TRBJ2-7; 10 positions match TRBD2. Germline CDR1 and CDR2: MNHNS and SASEGT. The CDR3 is 18 residues long. The ends lost 3 bases at V and 5 bases at J; junction bases unmatched: 16. CDR3 sequence reads: CASSDRPSRSGRLDEQYF. CDR3 nucleotide sequence: TGTGCCAGCAGTGACAGACCCTCCCGTAGCGGGAGGCTCGACGAGCAGTACTTC.

This clone was found many times. The V and J genes are TRBV5-8 and TRBJ2-2; weak D call: TRBD1 (5 bases). V was cut by 1 base and J by 4 bases, with 14 bases left in between. Germline CDR1 SGHTS, CDR2 YDEGEE. This CDR3 region has 16 residues. The CDR3 protein is CASSLIIKGRTGELFF. CDR3 DNA: TGTGCCAGCAGCTTGATCATTAAGGGGCGCACCGGGGAGCTGTTTTTT.

The chain links TRBV6-5 to TRBJ1-2; TRBD1 is a possible D gene (5 bases). Looked up from germline, CDR1 is MNHEY and CDR2 is SVGAGI. This CDR3 is 14 amino acids long. Trimming cost V 8 bases and J 4 bases, with 17 bases left between them. This CDR3 is CASAKGADSYGYTF. For the CDR3, the DNA is TGTGCCAGCGCCAAAGGGGCGGATTCCTATGGCTACACCTTC.

This clone was seen more than once but under ten times. The V and J genes are TRBV9 and TRBJ2-3, with TRBD1 matching over 9 bases. The germline V gene encodes CDR1 SGDLS and CDR2 YYNGEE. This CDR3 contains 14 residues. V lost 3 bases to trimming and J lost 3 bases; unmatched junction nucleotides: 2. As DNA, the CDR3 is TGTGCCAGCAGCGACGGACAGGGGACAGATACGCAGTATTTT. Encoded protein: CASSDGQGTDTQYF.

The chain recombines TRBV21-1 with TRBJ1-2; the table names TRBD1, a call not compared with the DNA. TRBV21-1 is deemed a pseudogene. The CDR3 runs to 14 residues. The CDR3 spells CASSKKPGSYGYTF. CDR3 sequence (DNA): TGTGCCAGCAGCAAAAAGCCAGGCTCCTATGGCTACACCTTC.

The chain is built from TRBV11-2 and TRBJ2-2; D is ambiguous. Trimming removed 1 base from V and 0 bases from J, with 9 bases in between. The CDR3 has 16 amino acids. CDR1 SGHAT and CDR2 FQNNGV come from the germline V gene. CDR3 nucleotides: TGTGCCAGCAGCTTAGGTACATTCGCGAACACCGGGGAGCTGTTTTTT. This sequence encodes CASSLGTFANTGELFF.

This rearrangement joins TRBV7-3 to TRBJ2-5, with 7 positions matching TRBD2. The V gene end was trimmed by 0 bases and the J gene end by 7 bases; junction bases not matched to a gene: 5. This CDR3 region has 14 residues. Germline assignment: CDR1 SGHTA and CDR2 FQGTGA. The DNA for the CDR3 is TGTGCCAGCAGCTTAACGGGGTCGGGGGGGACCCAGTACTTC. It yields the protein CASSLTGSGGTQYF.

The rearrangement links TRBV6-5 to TRBJ2-2, with 7 bases identical to TRBD1. CDR1 and CDR2 from the germline V gene are MNHEY and SVGAGI. This CDR3 spans 14 amino acids. J lost 4 bases, V lost 5 bases, and 4 bases had no gene match. CDR3 bases: TGTGCCAGCAGTCGGGACAGACTCACCGGGGAGCTGTTTTTT. Protein sequence: CASSRDRLTGELFF.